The present T cell receptor beta chain was sequenced within a study of blood T cell repertoires in COVID-19. About the research overall: The United States, Italy and Spain provided the acute and convalescent COVID-19 samples.

The table came from immunoSEQ multiplex PCR; TCRdb's copy has only in-frame clones and leaves some out. The repertoire consists of around 250,000 clones, with about 89% occurring once and the leading ten covering 0.94%. Per germline, CDR1 GTSNPN and CDR2 SVGIG (reference sequence). CDR3 length: 12 amino acids. J gave up 6 bases and V 6 bases, and 6 bases lay outside the gene matches. Sequences were obtained from peripheral blood. The sequence came from a woman aged 40 to 49 who had recovered from COVID-19. The chain has TRBV30 and TRBJ2-7; TRBD1 agrees at 9 bases. CDR3 DNA: TGTGCCTGTCAGGGGACAGGGAGCGAGCAGTACTTC. This translates into CACQGTGSEQYF.